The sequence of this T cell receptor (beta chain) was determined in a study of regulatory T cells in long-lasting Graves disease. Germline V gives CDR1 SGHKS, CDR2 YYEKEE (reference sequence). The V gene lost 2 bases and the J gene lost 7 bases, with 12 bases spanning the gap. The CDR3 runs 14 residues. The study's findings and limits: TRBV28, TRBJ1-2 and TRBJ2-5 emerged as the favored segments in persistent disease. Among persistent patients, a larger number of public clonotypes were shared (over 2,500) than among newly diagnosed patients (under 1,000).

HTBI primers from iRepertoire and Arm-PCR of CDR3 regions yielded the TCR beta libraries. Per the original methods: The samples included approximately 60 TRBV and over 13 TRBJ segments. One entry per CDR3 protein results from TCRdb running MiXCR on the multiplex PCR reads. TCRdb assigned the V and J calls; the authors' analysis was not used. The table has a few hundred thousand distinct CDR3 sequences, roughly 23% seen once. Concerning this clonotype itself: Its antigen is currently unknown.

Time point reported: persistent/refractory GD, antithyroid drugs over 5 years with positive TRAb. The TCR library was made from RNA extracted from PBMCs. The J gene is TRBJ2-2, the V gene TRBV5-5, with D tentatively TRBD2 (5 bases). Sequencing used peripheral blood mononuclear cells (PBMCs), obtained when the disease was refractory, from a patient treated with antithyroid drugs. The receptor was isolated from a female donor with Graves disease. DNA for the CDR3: TGTGCCAGCAGCTTTTTCATGGAGGACGGGGAGCTGTTTTTT. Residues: CASSFFMEDGELFF. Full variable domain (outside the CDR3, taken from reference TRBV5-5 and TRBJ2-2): DAGVTQSPTHLIKTRGQQVTLRCSPISGHKSVSWYQQVLGQGPQFIFQYYEKEERGRGNFPDRFSARQFPNYSSELNVNALLLGDSALYLCASSFFMEDGELFFGEGSRLTVL.